The 11 T cell receptor beta chains in this list originate from one sample, sequenced in a study of T-cell reconstitution after alpha-beta-depleted transplantation in children. Molecular barcoding with unique molecular identifiers was used for the TCRbeta library. In TCRdb, the PCR reads were re-called with MiXCR into one record per CDR3 protein. The repertoire has about half a million distinct CDR3 sequences, roughly an eighth of them found once; the top ten carry about 5.6%. Sequencing was performed on PBMCs from the stem cell graft donor, taken from the stem cell graft. Receptors were obtained from a human donor who donated a stem cell graft to a child with combined immunodeficiency.

V usage is TRBV15 and J usage is TRBJ2-5; D call uncertain. The CDR3 has 13 residues. CDR1 and CDR2 from the germline V gene are LNHNV and YYDKDF (reference sequence). V lost 0 bases to trimming and J lost 5 bases, with 7 bases between them. CDR3 region: CATSRDPLETQYF. DNA for the CDR3: TGTGCCACCAGCAGAGACCCCCTCGAGACCCAGTACTTC. Based on the CDR3 plus reference TRBV15 and TRBJ2-5, the full variable domain is DAMVIQNPRYQVTQFGKPVTLSCSQTLNHNVMYWYQQKSSQAPKLLFHYYDKDFNNEADTPDNFQSRRPNTSFCFLDIRSPGLGDTAMYLCATSRDPLETQYFGPGTRLLVL.

This clonotype was recorded many times. The chain joins TRBV12-3 or TRBV12-4 to TRBJ2-7; the D gene could be TRBD1 or TRBD2 (5 bases each). This CDR3 comprises 14 residues. V gave up 2 bases and J gave up 7 bases, with 15 bases separating them. Written as DNA, the CDR3 is TGTGCCAGCAGTTTAACCAGGGAGAGTGGGGAGCAGTACTTC. This codes for CASSLTRESGEQYF.

The rearrangement links TRBV7-9 to TRBJ2-7; TRBD1 aligns across 9 bases. CDR1 and CDR2 from the germline V gene are SEHNR and FQNEAQ (reference sequence). Unmatched junction bases numbered 7, after V lost 2 bases and J lost 2 bases. This CDR3 spans 16 amino acids. The CDR3 DNA reads TGTGCCAGCAGCTTACCCGGGACAGGGTCGACCTACGAGCAGTACTTC. Translated: CASSLPGTGSTYEQYF.

This clonotype showed up many times. V is TRBV25-1 and J is TRBJ2-3; D may be TRBD1 (5 bases). V was pared by 4 bases and J by 4 bases, with 12 bases between. CDR3 length equals 14 residues. Germline lookup yields CDR1 MGHDK and CDR2 SYGVNS. CDR3 nucleotide sequence: TGTGCCAGCAGTGGGGCAGGGTCCCCAGATACGCAGTATTTT. Protein: CASSGAGSPDTQYF.

The chain uses TRBV30 and TRBJ2-3; D remains unclear. V was cut by 4 bases and J by 7 bases, with 12 bases left in between. CDR3 length: 12 amino acids. Germline V gene data show CDR1 as GTSNPN and CDR2 as SVGIG (reference sequence). The CDR3 DNA reads TGTGCCTGGAAAGGAGATGGGTATACGCAGTATTTT. Its protein is CAWKGDGYTQYF.

The chain uses TRBV20-1 and TRBJ2-5; TRBD2 aligns across 13 bases. CDR1 and CDR2 (germline): DFQATT, SNEGSKA (reference sequence). Trimming cost V 6 bases and J 2 bases; bases outside gene matches: 6. The CDR3 consists of 15 residues. The CDR3 region is CSAPRLAGGQETQYF. For the CDR3, the DNA is TGCAGTGCCCCCAGACTAGCGGGGGGACAAGAGACCCAGTACTTC.

This clonotype was picked up many times. The chain couples TRBV12-3 or TRBV12-4 to TRBJ1-4, with D maybe TRBD1 (5 bases). V was pared by 6 bases and J by 7 bases, with 9 bases between. The length of the CDR3 is 12 residues. CDR3 in amino acids: CASSDGGEKLFF. The DNA for the CDR3 is TGTGCCAGCAGCGACGGGGGTGAAAAACTGTTTTTT.

This clonotype was found a few times. This CDR3 reads CASSTYYRAGTGAYEQYF. The CDR3 DNA sequence: TGTGCCAGTAGTACTTACTACCGAGCCGGGACAGGGGCCTACGAGCAGTACTTC. The chain couples TRBV19 to TRBJ2-7; TRBD1 matches at 10 bases. Germline CDR1 and CDR2: LNHDA and SQIVND (reference sequence). The CDR3 is made up of 18 amino acids. With 4 bases clipped from V and 2 bases from J, the junction kept 14 bases outside the gene matches.

The V call is TRBV7-8, the J call TRBJ2-2, with 11 positions matching TRBD2. Trimming at V came to 5 bases and at J to 4 bases, leaving 3 bases not matched to a gene. CDR1 and CDR2 from the germline V gene are SGHVS and FQNEAQ. CDR3 size: 15 residues. The CDR3 region has the DNA TGTGCCAGCAGCCAGGGACTAGCGGCCACCGGGGAGCTGTTTTTT. Translation gives CASSQGLAATGELFF.

This clonotype appeared many times. The rearrangement uses TRBV15 and TRBJ2-5, with D perhaps TRBD1 (6 bases). The germline CDR1 and CDR2 sequences are LNHNV and YYDKDF (reference sequence). V was clipped by 4 bases and J by 0 bases, with 12 bases between them. The CDR3 is 15 amino acids. This chain's CDR3 is CATSIGGFDQETQYF. The CDR3 DNA is TGTGCCACCAGCATAGGGGGTTTCGACCAAGAGACCCAGTACTTC.

This clonotype was seen many times. This chain joins TRBV7-8 and TRBJ2-7; TRBD2 matches 9 bases. Germline V gives CDR1 SGHVS, CDR2 FQNEAQ. Trimming removed 0 bases from V and 4 bases from J; junction bases left unmatched: 1. The CDR3 runs to 14 residues. For the CDR3, the DNA is TGTGCCAGCAGCTTAGCTAGCGGGGGTTACGAGCAGTACTTC. Its protein is CASSLASGGYEQYF.